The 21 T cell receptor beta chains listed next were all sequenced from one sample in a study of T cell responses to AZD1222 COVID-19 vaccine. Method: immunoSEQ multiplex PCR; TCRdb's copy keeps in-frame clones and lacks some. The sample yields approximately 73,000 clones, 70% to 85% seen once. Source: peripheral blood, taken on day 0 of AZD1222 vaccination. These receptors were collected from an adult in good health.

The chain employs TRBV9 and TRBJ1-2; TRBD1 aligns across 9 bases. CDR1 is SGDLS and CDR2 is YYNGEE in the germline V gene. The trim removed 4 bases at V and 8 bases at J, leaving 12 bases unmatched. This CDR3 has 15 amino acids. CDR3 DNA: TGTGCCAGCAGCCCGAACCCCGGGACAGGGAGCGGCTACACCTTC. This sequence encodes CASSPNPGTGSGYTF.

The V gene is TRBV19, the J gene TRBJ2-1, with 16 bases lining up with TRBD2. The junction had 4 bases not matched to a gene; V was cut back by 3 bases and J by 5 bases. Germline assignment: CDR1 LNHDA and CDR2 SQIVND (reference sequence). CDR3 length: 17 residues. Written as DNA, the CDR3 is TGTGCCAGTAGTATGGGACTAGCGGGGGGGGATAACAATGAGCAGTTCTTC. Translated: CASSMGLAGGDNNEQFF.

Here the CDR3 reads CASSMWGQGASLFF. The CDR3 DNA is TGTGCCAGTAGTATGTGGGGACAGGGGGCCTCCCTGTTTTTT. The chain uses TRBV19 and TRBJ1-4; 12 nucleotides line up with TRBD1. The length of the CDR3 is 14 residues. CDR1 and CDR2 (germline): LNHDA, SQIVND (reference sequence). V lost 3 bases to trimming and J lost 14 bases; unmatched junction nucleotides: 7.

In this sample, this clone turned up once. The CDR3 DNA follows: TGTGCCAGCAGCCAGGGACTAGCGGGGGGGCCGACAGATACGCAGTATTTT. Translated, it gives CASSQGLAGGPTDTQYF. The chain has TRBV4-2 and TRBJ2-3; 16 nucleotides line up with TRBD2. After removal of 3 bases from V and 3 bases from J, the junction contained 3 bases not matched to a gene. The length of the CDR3 is 17 residues. Germline CDR1 reads LGHNA; CDR2 reads YNFKEQ.

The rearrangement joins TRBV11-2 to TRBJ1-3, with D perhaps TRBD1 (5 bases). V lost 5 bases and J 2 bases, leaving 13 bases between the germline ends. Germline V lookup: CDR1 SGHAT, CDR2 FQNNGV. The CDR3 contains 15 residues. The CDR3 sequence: CASSPRSGPGNTIYF. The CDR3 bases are TGTGCCAGCAGCCCACGTTCGGGGCCTGGAAACACCATATATTTT.

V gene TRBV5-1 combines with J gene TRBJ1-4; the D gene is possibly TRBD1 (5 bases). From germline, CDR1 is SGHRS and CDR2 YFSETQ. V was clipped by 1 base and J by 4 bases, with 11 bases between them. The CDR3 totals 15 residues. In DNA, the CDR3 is TGCGCCAGCAGCTTGCAGGGTTCGGGTAATGAAAAACTGTTTTTT. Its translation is CASSLQGSGNEKLFF.

The CDR3 region has the DNA TGTGCCAGCAGCCATAGGGCTAGCGGGGGAGAGACCCAGTACTTC. Translated, it gives CASSHRASGGETQYF. This chain uses TRBV11-1 with TRBJ2-5, with TRBD2 matching over 10 bases. The V and J ends lost 5 bases and 4 bases, in that order; junction bases with no gene match: 7. Germline V gene data show CDR1 as SGHAT and CDR2 as FQDESV (reference sequence). This CDR3 region has 15 residues.

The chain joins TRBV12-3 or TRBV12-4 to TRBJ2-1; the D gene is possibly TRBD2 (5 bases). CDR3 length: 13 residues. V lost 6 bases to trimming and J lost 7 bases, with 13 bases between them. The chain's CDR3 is CASRIAQRNEQFF. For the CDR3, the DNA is TGTGCCAGCAGAATAGCTCAGCGGAATGAGCAGTTCTTC.

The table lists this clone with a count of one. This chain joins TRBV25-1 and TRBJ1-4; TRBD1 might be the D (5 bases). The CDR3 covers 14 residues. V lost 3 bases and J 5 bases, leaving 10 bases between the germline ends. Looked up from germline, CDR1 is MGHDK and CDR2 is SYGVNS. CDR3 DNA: TGTGCCAGCAGTGAGGCAGGGAAAAATGAAAAACTGTTTTTT. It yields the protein CASSEAGKNEKLFF.

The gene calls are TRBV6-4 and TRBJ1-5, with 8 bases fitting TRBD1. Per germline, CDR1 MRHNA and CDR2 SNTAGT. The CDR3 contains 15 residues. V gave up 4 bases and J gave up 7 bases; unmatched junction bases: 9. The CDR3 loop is CASSVVSGGGQPQHF. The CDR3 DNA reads TGTGCCAGCAGTGTCGTTTCAGGGGGCGGACAGCCCCAGCATTTT.

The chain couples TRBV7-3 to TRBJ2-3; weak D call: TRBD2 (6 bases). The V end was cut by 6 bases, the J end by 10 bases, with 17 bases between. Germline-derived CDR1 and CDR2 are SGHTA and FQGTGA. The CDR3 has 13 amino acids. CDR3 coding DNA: TGTGCCAGCAGTTTAGGACTACTAGAGGCGCAGTATTTT. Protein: CASSLGLLEAQYF. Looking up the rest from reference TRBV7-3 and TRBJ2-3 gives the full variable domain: GAGVSQTPSNKVTEKGKYVELRCDPISGHTALYWYRQSLGQGPEFLIYFQGTGAADDSGLPNDRFFAVRPEGSVSTLKIQRTERGDSAVYLCASSLGLLEAQYFGPGTRLTVL.

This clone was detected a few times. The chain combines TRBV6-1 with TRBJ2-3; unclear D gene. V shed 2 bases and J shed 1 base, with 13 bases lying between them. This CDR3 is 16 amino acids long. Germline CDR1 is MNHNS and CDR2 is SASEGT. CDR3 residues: CASSENYQAGTDTQYF. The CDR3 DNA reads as TGTGCCAGCAGTGAAAATTACCAGGCCGGCACAGATACGCAGTATTTT.

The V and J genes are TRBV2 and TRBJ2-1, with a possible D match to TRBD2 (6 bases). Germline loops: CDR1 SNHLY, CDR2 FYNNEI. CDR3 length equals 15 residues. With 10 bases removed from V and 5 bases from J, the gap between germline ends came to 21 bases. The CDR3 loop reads CATGRGTDGDNEQFF. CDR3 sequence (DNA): TGTGCCACGGGACGAGGGACTGATGGAGACAATGAGCAGTTCTTC. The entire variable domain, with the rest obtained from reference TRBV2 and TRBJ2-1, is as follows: EPEVTQTPSHQVTQMGQEVILRCVPISNHLYFYWYRQILGQKVEFLVSFYNNEISEKSEIFDDQFSVERPDGSNFTLKIRSTKLEDSAMYFCATGRGTDGDNEQFFGPGTRLTVL.

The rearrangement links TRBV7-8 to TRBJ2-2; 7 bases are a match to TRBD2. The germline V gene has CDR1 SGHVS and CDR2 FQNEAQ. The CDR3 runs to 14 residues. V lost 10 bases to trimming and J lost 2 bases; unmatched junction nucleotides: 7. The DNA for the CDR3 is TGTGCCACCCAGCGGGAACTCAACACCGGGGAGCTGTTTTTT. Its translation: CATQRELNTGELFF.

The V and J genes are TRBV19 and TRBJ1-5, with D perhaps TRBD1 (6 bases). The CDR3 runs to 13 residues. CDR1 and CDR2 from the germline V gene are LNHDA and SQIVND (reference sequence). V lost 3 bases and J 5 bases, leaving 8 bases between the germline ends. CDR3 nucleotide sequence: TGTGCCAGTAGTATGGGACACGATCAGCCCCAGCATTTT. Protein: CASSMGHDQPQHF. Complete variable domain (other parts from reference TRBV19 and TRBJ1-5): DGGITQSPKYLFRKEGQNVTLSCEQNLNHDAMYWYRQDPGQGLRLIYYSQIVNDFQKGDIAEGYSVSREKKESFPLTVTSAQKNPTAFYLCASSMGHDQPQHFGDGTRLSIL.

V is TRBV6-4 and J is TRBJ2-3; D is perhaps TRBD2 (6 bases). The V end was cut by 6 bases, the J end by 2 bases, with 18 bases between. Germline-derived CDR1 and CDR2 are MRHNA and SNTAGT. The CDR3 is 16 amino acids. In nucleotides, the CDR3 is TGTGCCAGCAGCCTTCTGGGGGGTTCGAACACAGATACGCAGTATTTT. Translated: CASSLLGGSNTDTQYF.

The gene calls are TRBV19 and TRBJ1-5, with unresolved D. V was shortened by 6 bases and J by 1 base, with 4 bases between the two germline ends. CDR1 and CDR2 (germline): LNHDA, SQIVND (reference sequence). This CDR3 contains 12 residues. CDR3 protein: CASRDSNQPQHF. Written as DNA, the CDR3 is TGTGCCAGTAGGGACAGCAATCAGCCCCAGCATTTT.

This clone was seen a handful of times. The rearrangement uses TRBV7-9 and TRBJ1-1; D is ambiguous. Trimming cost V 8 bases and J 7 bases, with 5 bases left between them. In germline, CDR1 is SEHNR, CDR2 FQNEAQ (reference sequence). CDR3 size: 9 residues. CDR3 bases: TGTGCCAGCGGCAATGAAGCTTTCTTT. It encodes CASGNEAFF.

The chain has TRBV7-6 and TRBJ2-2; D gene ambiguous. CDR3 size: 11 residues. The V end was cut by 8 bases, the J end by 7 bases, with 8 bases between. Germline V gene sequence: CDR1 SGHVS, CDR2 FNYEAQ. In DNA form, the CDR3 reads TGTGCCAGCGGCCAGCTCGGGGAGCTGTTTTTT. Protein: CASGQLGELFF.

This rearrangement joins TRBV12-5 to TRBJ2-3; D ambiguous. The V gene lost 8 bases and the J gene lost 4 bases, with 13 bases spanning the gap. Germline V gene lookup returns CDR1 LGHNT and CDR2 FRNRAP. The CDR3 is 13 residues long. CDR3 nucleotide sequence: TGTGCTAGTCTTAGCATGGAGTCAGATACGCAGTATTTT. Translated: CASLSMESDTQYF. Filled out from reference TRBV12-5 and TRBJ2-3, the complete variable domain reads DARVTQTPRHKVTEMGQEVTMRCQPILGHNTVFWYRQTMMQGLELLAYFRNRAPLDDSGMPKDRFSAEMPDATLATLKIQPSEPRDSAVYFCASLSMESDTQYFGPGTRLTVL.

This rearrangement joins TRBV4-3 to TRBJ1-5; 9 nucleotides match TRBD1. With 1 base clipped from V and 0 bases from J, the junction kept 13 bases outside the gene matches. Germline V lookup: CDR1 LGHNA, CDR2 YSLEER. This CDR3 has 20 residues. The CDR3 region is CASSQGSPGTGHYSNQPQHF. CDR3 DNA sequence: TGCGCCAGCAGCCAAGGGTCCCCCGGGACAGGGCATTATAGCAATCAGCCCCAGCATTTT.